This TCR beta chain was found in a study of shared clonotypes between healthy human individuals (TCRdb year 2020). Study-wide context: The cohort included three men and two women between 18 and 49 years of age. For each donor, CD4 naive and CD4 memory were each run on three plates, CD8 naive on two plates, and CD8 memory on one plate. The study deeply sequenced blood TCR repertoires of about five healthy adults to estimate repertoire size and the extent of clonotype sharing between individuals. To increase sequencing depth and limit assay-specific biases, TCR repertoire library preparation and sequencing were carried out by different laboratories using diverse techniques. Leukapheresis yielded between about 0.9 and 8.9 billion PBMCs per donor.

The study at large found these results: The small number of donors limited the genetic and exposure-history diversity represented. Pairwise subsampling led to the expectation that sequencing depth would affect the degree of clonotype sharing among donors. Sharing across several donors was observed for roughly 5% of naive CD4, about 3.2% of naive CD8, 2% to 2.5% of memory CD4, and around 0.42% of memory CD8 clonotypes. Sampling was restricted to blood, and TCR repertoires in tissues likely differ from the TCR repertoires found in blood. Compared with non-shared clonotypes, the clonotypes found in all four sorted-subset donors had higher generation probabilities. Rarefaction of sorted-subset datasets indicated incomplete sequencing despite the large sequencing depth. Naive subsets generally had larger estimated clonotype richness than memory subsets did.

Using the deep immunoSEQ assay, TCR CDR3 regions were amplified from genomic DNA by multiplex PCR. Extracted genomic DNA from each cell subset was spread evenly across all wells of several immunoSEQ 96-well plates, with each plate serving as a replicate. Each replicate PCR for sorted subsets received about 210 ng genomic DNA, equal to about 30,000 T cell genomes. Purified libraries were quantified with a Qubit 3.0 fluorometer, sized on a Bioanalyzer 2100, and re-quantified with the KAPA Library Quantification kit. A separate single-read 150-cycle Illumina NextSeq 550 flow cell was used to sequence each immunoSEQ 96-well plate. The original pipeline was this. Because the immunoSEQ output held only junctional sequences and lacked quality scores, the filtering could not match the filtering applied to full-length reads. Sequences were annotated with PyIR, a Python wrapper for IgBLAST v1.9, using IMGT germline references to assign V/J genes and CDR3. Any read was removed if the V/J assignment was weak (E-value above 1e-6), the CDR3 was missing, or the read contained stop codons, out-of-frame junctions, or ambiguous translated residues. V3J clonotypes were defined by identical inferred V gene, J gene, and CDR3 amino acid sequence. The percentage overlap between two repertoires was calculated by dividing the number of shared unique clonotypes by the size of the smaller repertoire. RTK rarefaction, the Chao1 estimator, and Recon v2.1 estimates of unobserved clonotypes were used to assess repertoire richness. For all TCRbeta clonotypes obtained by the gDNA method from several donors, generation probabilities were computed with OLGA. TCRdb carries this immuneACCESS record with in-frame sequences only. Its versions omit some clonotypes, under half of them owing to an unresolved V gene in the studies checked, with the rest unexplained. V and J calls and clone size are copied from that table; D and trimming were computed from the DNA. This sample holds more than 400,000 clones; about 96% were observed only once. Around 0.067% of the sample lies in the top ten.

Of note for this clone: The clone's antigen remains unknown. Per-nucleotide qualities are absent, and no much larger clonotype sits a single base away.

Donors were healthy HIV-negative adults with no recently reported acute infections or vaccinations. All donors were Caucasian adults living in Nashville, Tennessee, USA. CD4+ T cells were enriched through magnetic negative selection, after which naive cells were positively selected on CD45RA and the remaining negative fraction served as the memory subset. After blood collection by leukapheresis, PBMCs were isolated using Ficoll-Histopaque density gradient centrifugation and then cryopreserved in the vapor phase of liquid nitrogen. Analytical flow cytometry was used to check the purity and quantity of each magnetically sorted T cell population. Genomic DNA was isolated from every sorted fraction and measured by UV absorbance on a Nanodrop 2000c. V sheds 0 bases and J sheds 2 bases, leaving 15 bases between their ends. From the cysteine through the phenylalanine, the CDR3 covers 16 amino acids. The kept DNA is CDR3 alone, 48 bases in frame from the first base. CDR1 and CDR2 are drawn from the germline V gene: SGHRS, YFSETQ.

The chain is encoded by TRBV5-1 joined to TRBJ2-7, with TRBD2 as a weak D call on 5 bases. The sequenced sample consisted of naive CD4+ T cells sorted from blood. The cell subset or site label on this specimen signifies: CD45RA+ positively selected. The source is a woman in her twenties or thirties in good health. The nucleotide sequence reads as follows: TGCGCCAGCAGCTTGGATGCGAGCGGTACCCCCTACGAGCAGTACTTC. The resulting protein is CASSLDASGTPYEQYF.